These T cell receptor beta chains were read from a single sample in a study of blood T cell repertoires in COVID-19. The repertoire was sequenced with immunoSEQ multiplex PCR; TCRdb's copy has only in-frame clones and lacks some. The sample lists 13,000 or so clones, 75% to 90% occurring once. Material for sequencing was peripheral blood. These receptors all stem from a middle-aged man with active or convalescent COVID-19. CDR3s include the opening cysteine and the closing phenylalanine or tryptophan. Fields, in order: J gene, V gene, clone size, D gene, CDR3 DNA, CDR3 protein. A D gene is named only where the DNA matches it firmly. Size is stated for part of the rows, as once, few or many counts, or as a class when the clone is expanded.

>TRBJ2-7|TRBV4-1|NA|TRBD1
TGCGCCAGCAGCCCCGGACAGGGCGGGTACGAGCAGTACTTC
CASSPGQGGYEQYF
>TRBJ2-5|TRBV9|NA|NA
TGTGCCAGCAGCGTAGTTGGGCCTAGCACATACCAAGAGACCCAGTACTTC
CASSVVGPSTYQETQYF
>TRBJ2-7|TRBV10-3|few|NA
TGTGCCATCAGTGAGAGCCAGGGCGGTTCCTACGAGCAGTACTTC
CAISESQGGSYEQYF
>TRBJ1-1|TRBV19|NA|NA
TGTGCCAGCAGAGCGTACGCGGGATCGATGAACACTGAAGCTTTCTTT
CASRAYAGSMNTEAFF
>TRBJ1-1|TRBV9|few|NA
TGTGCCAGCAGCGTAGGATCGGACACTGAAGCTTTCTTT
CASSVGSDTEAFF
>TRBJ2-7|TRBV28|few|TRBD1
TGTGCCAGCCAACCGGGACAGAATTACGAGCAGTACTTC
CASQPGQNYEQYF
>TRBJ1-2|TRBV4-1|NA|NA
TGCGCCAGCAGCCACCCCGCCGGGACACAATATGGCTACACCTTC
CASSHPAGTQYGYTF
>TRBJ1-4|TRBV5-4|NA|NA
TGTGCCAGCAGCCCGGACAGACCAAATGAAAAACTGTTTTTT
CASSPDRPNEKLFF
>TRBJ2-7|TRBV2|NA|NA
TGTGCCAGGGGGGGGCCTGGACAAGGGTCCTACGAGCAGTACTTC
CARGGPGQGSYEQYF
>TRBJ2-2|TRBV6-5|NA|TRBD1
TGTGCCAGCAGGGGACAGGGTGAAAGCGGGGAGCTGTTTTTT
CASRGQGESGELFF
>TRBJ2-2|TRBV5-6|NA|TRBD1
TGTGCCAGCAGCCCGACAGGGTCGGGCACCGGGGAGCTGTTTTTT
CASSPTGSGTGELFF
>TRBJ2-4|TRBV12-5|NA|NA
TGTGCTAGTGGTTTGGCTACTAGTTACTCCGGAAACATTCAGTACTTC
CASGLATSYSGNIQYF
>TRBJ2-7|TRBV6-5|NA|TRBD1
TGTGCCAGCAGGCCGGGACAGGGGAACGAGCAGTACTTC
CASRPGQGNEQYF